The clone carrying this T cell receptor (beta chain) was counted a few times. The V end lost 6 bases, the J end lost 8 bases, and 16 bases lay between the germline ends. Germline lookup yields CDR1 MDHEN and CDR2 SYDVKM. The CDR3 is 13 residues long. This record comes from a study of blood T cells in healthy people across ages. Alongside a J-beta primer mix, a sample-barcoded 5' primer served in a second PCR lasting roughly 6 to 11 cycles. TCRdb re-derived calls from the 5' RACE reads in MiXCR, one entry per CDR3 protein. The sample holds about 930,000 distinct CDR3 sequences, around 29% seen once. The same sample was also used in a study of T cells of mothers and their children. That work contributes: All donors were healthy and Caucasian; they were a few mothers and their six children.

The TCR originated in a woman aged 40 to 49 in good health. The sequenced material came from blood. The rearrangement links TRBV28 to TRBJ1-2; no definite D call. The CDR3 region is CASSQRTPLGYTF. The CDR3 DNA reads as TGTGCCAGCAGCCAGCGGACCCCCCTCGGCTACACCTTC.